A selection of T cell receptor beta chains follows, all from one sample in a study of tumor-infiltrating lymphocytes in localized non-small cell lung cancer. This table comes from immunoSEQ multiplex PCR, and its TCRdb copy is limited to in-frame clones, with some not included. The sample lists more than 10,000 clones, around 83% occurring once. Sequenced material: lung tumor tissue. All receptors come from a human donor with non-small cell lung cancer. Each CDR3 is given with its conserved first and last residue. A D gene is named only where the DNA matches it firmly. A row's size may be missing; if present it is once, few, many or a size class.

j_call d_call v_call clone_size cdr3_nt cdr3_aa
TRBJ1-4 NA TRBV7-2 few TGTGCCAGCAGCCCGACGAGGGCAGGGGCGACGGCAACTAATGAAAAACTGTTTTTT CASSPTRAGATATNEKLFF
TRBJ2-7 TRBD2 TRBV6-6 NA TGTGCCAGCACCGGGGGAGGGTCCTCCGAGCAGTACTTC CASTGGGSSEQYF
TRBJ1-2 NA TRBV7-9 NA TGTGCCAGCAGCTTAGCGTCGGGCTATGGCTACACCTTC CASSLASGYGYTF
TRBJ2-7 NA TRBV5-4 NA TGTGCCAGCAGCCCGGGACACCTAACCTACGAGCAGTACTTC CASSPGHLTYEQYF
TRBJ2-3 NA TRBV5-1 few TGCGCCAGCAGCCTGGACAACCTAAGCACAGATACGCAGTATTTT CASSLDNLSTDTQYF
TRBJ1-2 NA TRBV28 NA TGTGCCAGCAGTTTCCCGACAGGACTTAACTATGGCTACACCTTC CASSFPTGLNYGYTF
TRBJ2-1 NA TRBV2 NA TGTGCCAGCAATGGGCCAGGTGCGTACAATGAGCAGTTCTTC CASNGPGAYNEQFF
TRBJ2-3 TRBD2 TRBV2 NA TGTGCCAGCGGACTAGCGGGGACAGATACGCAGTATTTT CASGLAGTDTQYF
TRBJ1-3 NA TRBV13 NA TGTGCCAGCAGCTTAGTGGCAGCTGGAAACACCATATATTTT CASSLVAAGNTIYF
TRBJ2-5 NA TRBV5-1 NA TGCGCCAGCAGCTTGGAGCCTTGGGGGCAAGAGACCCAGTACTTC CASSLEPWGQETQYF
TRBJ2-1 NA TRBV9 NA TGTGCCAGCAGCGTAGCCGGGGAGCAGTTCTTC CASSVAGEQFF
TRBJ1-2 NA TRBV7-9 NA TGTGCCAGCAGCCCGGGTGGCGGGGCCTACTATGGCTACACCTTC CASSPGGGAYYGYTF
TRBJ1-2 NA TRBV6-1 NA TGTGCCAGCAGTGAATTTAACTATGGCTACACCTTC CASSEFNYGYTF
TRBJ1-2 NA TRBV7-6 NA TGTGCCAGCAGCTTAGAAACAGCCTATGGCTACACCTTC CASSLETAYGYTF
TRBJ2-7 TRBD1 TRBV7-9 NA TGTGCCAGCAGCCAGATAGACAGGGGGTCATCCTACGAGCAGTACTTC CASSQIDRGSSYEQYF
TRBJ1-5 NA TRBV30 NA TGTGCCTGGGGCACAGGGTCGAGGCAGCCCCAGCATTTT CAWGTGSRQPQHF
TRBJ2-1 TRBD2 TRBV27 NA TGTGCCAGCAGCCGACTAGCGGTGTTGAATGAGCAGTTCTTC CASSRLAVLNEQFF
TRBJ2-5 TRBD2 TRBV5-8 NA TGTGCCAGCAGCCTACTAGCGGGGGGAGAGACCCAGTACTTC CASSLLAGGETQYF
TRBJ2-2 NA TRBV28 NA TGTGCCAGCAGTTTATTCGGGGGCGGGGAGCTGTTTTTT CASSLFGGGELFF
TRBJ2-7 TRBD1 TRBV6-1 NA TGTGCCAGCAGGTTCACGACGGGACAGGGGAACGAGCAGTACTTC CASRFTTGQGNEQYF
TRBJ2-3 NA TRBV5-4 NA TGTGCCAGCAGCTCCGACTCCAAAGATACGCAGTATTTT CASSSDSKDTQYF
TRBJ2-2 TRBD2 TRBV19 NA TGTGCCAGTAGTATGGGACTAGCGGTTAACACCGGGGAGCTGTTTTTT CASSMGLAVNTGELFF
TRBJ2-3 NA TRBV27 NA TGTGCCAGCAGTTTAGCAGCGTCGTATGGAGATACGCAGTATTTT CASSLAASYGDTQYF
TRBJ1-4 NA TRBV7-2 NA TGTGCCAGCAGCTCCGGACTTTTCTCGACTAATGAAAAACTGTTTTTT CASSSGLFSTNEKLFF
TRBJ2-2 NA TRBV18 once TGTGCCAGCTCACCGCTGGACAACACCGGGGAGCTGTTTTTT CASSPLDNTGELFF
TRBJ2-5 NA TRBV4-3 NA TGCGCCAGCAGCCCCGCAATTCTTAGACAAGAGACCCAGTACTTC CASSPAILRQETQYF
TRBJ2-7 NA TRBV7-9 NA TGTGCCAGCAGCGAGCAGGGTGGATACGAGCAGTACTTC CASSEQGGYEQYF
TRBJ2-5 TRBD1 TRBV10-3 NA TGTGCCATCAGTGAGGGACAGGGGATGGCCCAGTACTTC CAISEGQGMAQYF
TRBJ2-5 NA TRBV7-9 NA TGTGCCAGCAGCGGCAGTGATCCAGGGACAGAGACCCAGTACTTC CASSGSDPGTETQYF
TRBJ2-7 TRBD2 TRBV10-3 NA TGTGCCATCAGTGATGTGGGTAGCGGGAGCGACGGGGAGCAGTACTTC CAISDVGSGSDGEQYF
TRBJ1-2 NA TRBV9 NA TGTGCCAGCAGCGTAGCCGAAGGACCGTATGGCTACACCTTC CASSVAEGPYGYTF
TRBJ1-1 TRBD1 TRBV28 NA TGTGCCAGCACCCTTGACAGGGGGAGGACTGAAGCTTTCTTT CASTLDRGRTEAFF
TRBJ2-2 NA TRBV4-1 NA TGCGCCAGCAGCCAAGGGGGCGGGACCCGAAACACCGGGGAGCTGTTTTTT CASSQGGGTRNTGELFF
TRBJ2-5 NA TRBV6-1 NA TGTGCCAGCAGTGAAGTTTGGTATCAAGAGACCCAGTACTTC CASSEVWYQETQYF
TRBJ2-1 TRBD2 TRBV5-1 NA TGCGCCAGCAGCTTGGTCCCTAGCGGGGGGTACAATGAGCAGTTCTTC CASSLVPSGGYNEQFF
TRBJ2-7 NA TRBV9 NA TGTGCCAGCAGCCTGCGAGAAGTTTCAGGCGAGCAGTACTTC CASSLREVSGEQYF
TRBJ1-4 TRBD1 TRBV7-9 NA TGTGCCAGCAGCTTCGACAGGGTTAATGAAAAACTGTTTTTT CASSFDRVNEKLFF
TRBJ2-3 TRBD2 TRBV28 NA TGTGCCAGCAGTTCCGTCAGCGGGAGTGTAGGAGATACGCAGTATTTT CASSSVSGSVGDTQYF
TRBJ1-5 NA TRBV4-2 NA TGTGCCAGCAGCCAAGATAGGGACTATTTCGGCAATCAGCCCCAGCATTTT CASSQDRDYFGNQPQHF
TRBJ2-1 TRBD1 TRBV5-1 NA TGCGCCAGCAGCTTGGTACAGGGGAAGGTCAATGAGCAGTTCTTC CASSLVQGKVNEQFF
TRBJ2-7 NA TRBV5-4 NA TGTGCCAGCACCCGAGGGCCGGGTTTCCTGGGCGAGCAGTACTTC CASTRGPGFLGEQYF
TRBJ1-4 NA TRBV5-4 once TGTGCCAGCAGCTTGGCAAGCGGTAATGAAAAACTGTTTTTT CASSLASGNEKLFF
TRBJ2-2 NA TRBV11-2 NA TGTGCCAGCAGCTTGACAGACACCGGGGAGCTGTTTTTT CASSLTDTGELFF
TRBJ1-1 NA TRBV2 NA TGTGCCAGCAGTGAAGGGGGGTCGCTCGGGACTGAAGCTTTCTTT CASSEGGSLGTEAFF
TRBJ1-3 NA TRBV7-8 medium-sized TGTGCCAGCAGCTTAGTAGGAGGGATGGGAAACACCATATATTTT CASSLVGGMGNTIYF
TRBJ1-3 TRBD1 TRBV5-1 NA TGCGCCAGCAGACGAGGGGGCGCAGGATCTGGAAACACCATATATTTT CASRRGGAGSGNTIYF
TRBJ2-1 TRBD1 TRBV25-1 NA TGTGCCAGTAGATCGGACAGGGGAAACTACAATGAGCAGTTCTTC CASRSDRGNYNEQFF
TRBJ2-7 NA TRBV20-1 NA TGCAGTGCTAGCGATCACGAGCAGTACTTC CSASDHEQYF
TRBJ2-4 TRBD2 TRBV7-9 NA TGTGCCAGCAGCTTACCCTTGGGGGGGCAGTACTTC CASSLPLGGQYF
TRBJ1-2 NA TRBV25-1 NA TGTGCCAGCAGTCCCCATATCCTGGGGACTAACTATGGCTACACCTTC CASSPHILGTNYGYTF
TRBJ1-1 NA TRBV29-1 few TGCAGCGCATCTTTGGGACCGCAGGGCACTGAAGCTTTCTTT CSASLGPQGTEAFF
TRBJ2-2 TRBD2 TRBV9 few TGTGCCCGCCTAGCGGGAGTACACACCGGGGAGCTGTTTTTT CARLAGVHTGELFF
TRBJ1-1 NA TRBV7-2 NA TGTGCCAGCAGCTTCAGACAGTCCCGTGAAGCTTTCTTT CASSFRQSREAFF
TRBJ2-1 TRBD2 TRBV5-6 once TGTGCCAGCAGCTTTGGGCTAGCGGGGCCCAATGAGCAGTTCTTC CASSFGLAGPNEQFF
TRBJ2-7 NA TRBV5-4 NA TGTGCCAGCAGCCCGAGTGATACCTACGAGCAGTACTTC CASSPSDTYEQYF
TRBJ2-7 NA TRBV2 NA TGTGCCAGCAGTGAGTACTTGGGGCAGTACGAGCAGTACTTC CASSEYLGQYEQYF
TRBJ1-5 NA TRBV9 NA TGTGCCAGCAGCGTAGGGGCAGGGTTACTCCAGCCCCAGCATTTT CASSVGAGLLQPQHF
TRBJ2-7 NA TRBV6-1 once TGTGCCAGCAGTACTGGCATTGAATACTTC CASSTGIEYF
TRBJ2-5 NA TRBV5-5 NA TGTGCCAGCAGCTCCACAGGTTACCAAGAGACCCAGTACTTC CASSSTGYQETQYF